This note documents a single TCR beta chain sequence. Its target is unknown. Recipients received nonmyeloablative bone marrow transplants from related graft donors, with transient mixed chimerism. The data are from a study of Tregs in tolerant kidney transplant recipients. Study outcomes and limitations: In tolerant patients, donor-specific Tregs outgrew total Tregs, suggesting antigen-driven expansion. Nucleotide sequences could not be compared across some patients' samples due to primer changes. The small number of patients limits these findings pending further validation.

Here immunoSEQ multiplex PCR was the method, and the copy in TCRdb shows in-frame clones only, minus some. The sample includes about 64,000 clones, roughly 86% of them seen just once. The CDR3 covers 14 residues. Deletions cut 1 base from V and 4 bases from J, with 9 bases between. Germline V gene sequence: CDR1 SGHRS, CDR2 YFSETQ. This receptor was obtained from a human patient who received a combined kidney and bone marrow transplant. Some of these T cells may belong to the graft donor. V and J are TRBV5-1 and TRBJ1-3; unclear D gene. The sequences come from CD4+ T cells from blood (PBMCs), collected 6 months after the transplant. The CDR3 DNA reads as TGCGCCAGCAGCTTGTACGGTTACGGAAACACCATATATTTT. Amino acids: CASSLYGYGNTIYF.